A single sample is the source of the 10 T cell receptor beta chains below, sequenced in a study of molecular identifiers for immune sequencing clone quantification. Each CDR3 protein is one row after TCRdb ran MiXCR on the PCR reads. The sample contains a few hundred thousand distinct CDR3 sequences, over 20% of which appear only once. Sequenced material: naive CD8+ T cells from blood, with Jurkat cell RNA spiked in. Subset specified: FACS-sorted CD8+CD4-CCR7+CD45RA+ naive T cells. These receptors were collected from a human donor in good health. Some libraries in this study had Jurkat cell RNA spiked in.

This chain uses TRBV12-3 or TRBV12-4 with TRBJ2-2; 8 bases agree with TRBD2. Trimming at V came to 3 bases and at J to 7 bases, leaving 10 bases not matched to a gene. There are 16 residues in the CDR3. Here the CDR3 reads CASSFGPGGFNGELFF. The DNA of the CDR3 is TGTGCCAGCAGTTTCGGACCGGGGGGGTTTAACGGGGAGCTGTTTTTT.

Remarks on this clonotype: One end of the junction is discordant with germline, which a read error may explain. This chain links TRBV5-3 with TRBJ1-1; TRBD1 is a possible D gene (6 bases). TRBV5-3 is reported as an ORF; its role is uncertain. The CDR3 is 13 amino acids. This chain's CDR3 is CASSFRGNTEALF. The CDR3, as DNA: TGTGCCAGCAGCTTTAGGGGGAACACTGAAGCTCTCTTT.

This clonotype was found a few times. This sequence joins TRBV27 and TRBJ2-7; D ambiguous. Germline-derived CDR1 and CDR2 are MNHEY and SMNVEV (reference sequence). V was pared by 3 bases and J by 2 bases, with 8 bases between. The CDR3 totals 13 residues. The CDR3 sequence is CASSLNPPYEQYF. DNA of the CDR3: TGTGCCAGCAGTTTGAACCCCCCCTACGAGCAGTACTTC.

The V and J genes are TRBV6-2 or TRBV6-3 and TRBJ2-5; no firm D call. Per germline, CDR1 MNHEY and CDR2 SVGEGT. CDR3 length: 13 amino acids. V was pared by 5 bases and J by 3 bases, with 10 bases between. The CDR3 spells CASSPLGEETQYF. The CDR3 DNA sequence: TGTGCCAGCAGTCCCCTGGGCGAAGAGACCCAGTACTTC.

This clonotype was picked up a small number of times. The V gene is TRBV11-2, the J gene TRBJ1-1, with TRBD1 matching 8 bases. The V gene's germline CDR1 is SGHAT and CDR2 FQNNGV. V lost 1 base to trimming and J lost 7 bases; unmatched junction nucleotides: 11. The CDR3 has 16 residues. CDR3 sequence: CASSLGFGRGLVEAFF. The CDR3 DNA sequence: TGTGCCAGCAGCTTAGGATTCGGCAGGGGGCTCGTTGAAGCTTTCTTT.

This clonotype was counted between two and nine times. V and J are TRBV7-9 and TRBJ2-1; TRBD2 matches at 10 bases. This CDR3 spans 16 amino acids. After removal of 2 bases from V and 7 bases from J, the junction contained 8 bases not matched to a gene. Germline values: CDR1 SEHNR, CDR2 FQNEAQ (reference sequence). The CDR3 spells CASSLSASGSRNEQFF. Written as DNA, the CDR3 is TGTGCCAGCAGCTTATCCGCTAGCGGGAGTAGAAATGAGCAGTTCTTC.

In its sample, this clonotype was seen many times. The rearrangement uses TRBV4-3 and TRBJ2-7; D gene unclear. Trimming took 0 bases from V and 3 from J, leaving 6 bases between them. The germline gives CDR1 LGHNA, CDR2 YSLEER. The CDR3 is 13 amino acids. The CDR3 is CASSQDRNYEQYF. Written as DNA, the CDR3 is TGCGCCAGCAGCCAAGATCGAAACTACGAGCAGTACTTC.

The chain recombines TRBV6-4 with TRBJ2-1; weak D call: TRBD1 (5 bases). This CDR3 is 13 amino acids long. Per the germline V gene, CDR1 is MRHNA and CDR2 is SNTAGT. V lost 2 bases and J 4 bases, leaving 6 bases between the germline ends. The CDR3: CASSDRQYNEQFF. The CDR3 bases are TGTGCCAGCAGTGACCGACAGTACAATGAGCAGTTCTTC.

Written as DNA, the CDR3 is TGTGCCAGCAGTTTCCATCTAGCGGGAGTGGATGAGCAGTTCTTC. Translation: CASSFHLAGVDEQFF. The genes are TRBV27 and TRBJ2-1; 10 bases align to TRBD2. Unmatched junction bases numbered 7, after V lost 3 bases and J lost 8 bases. Germline V lookup: CDR1 MNHEY, CDR2 SMNVEV (reference sequence). This CDR3 is built from 15 residues.

This clonotype was counted only a few times. The V call is TRBV7-6, the J call TRBJ2-2; no reliable D call. The V end lost 1 base, the J end lost 5 bases, and 8 bases lay between the germline ends. Germline V gene lookup returns CDR1 SGHVS and CDR2 FNYEAQ. The CDR3 extends over 14 amino acids. CDR3 DNA: TGTGCCAGCAGCTTAGTAGATTTTACCGGGGAGCTGTTTTTT. This sequence encodes CASSLVDFTGELFF.